The 5 T cell receptor beta chains in this list originate from one sample, sequenced in a study of Ad26.COV2.S vaccination and SARS-CoV-2 variants. This table comes from immunoSEQ multiplex PCR, and its TCRdb copy is limited to in-frame clones, with some not included. Of 400,000 or so clones in the sample, more than 85% were seen once. Treatment: some 20 received Ad26.COV2.S at low or high dose, single or two shots; about 5 received placebo; per-sample allocation not given. At day 63 after the first vaccine or placebo injection, samples were drawn. Sequences were derived from peripheral blood, sampled in a trial of Ad26.COV2.S vaccine versus placebo. All receptors come from a person aged 18 to 65 who received the Ad26.COV2.S COVID-19 vaccine or a placebo.

This clone occurred a few times. The V call is TRBV6-2 or TRBV6-3, the J call TRBJ1-4; D gene ambiguous. Germline-derived CDR1 and CDR2 are MNHEY and SVGEGT. With 0 bases removed from V and 12 bases from J, the gap between germline ends came to 17 bases. This CDR3 region has 15 residues. CDR3 nucleotides: TGTGCCAGCAGTTACTCGGGCTCCGGAGCTGATCAACTGTTTTTT. This sequence encodes CASSYSGSGADQLFF.

The chain has TRBV7-2 and TRBJ1-6; 7 positions agree with TRBD1. Germline trimming cut 7 bases from V and 7 bases from J; bases unmatched to any gene: 10. The CDR3 is 15 amino acids. From germline, CDR1 is SGHTA and CDR2 FQGNSA. CDR3 sequence (DNA): TGTGCCAGCAAGCGATCGGGACAGAACAATTCACCCCTCCACTTT. Translated, it gives CASKRSGQNNSPLHF. The full variable domain, completed using reference TRBV7-2 and TRBJ1-6, is GAGVSQSPSNKVTEKGKDVELRCDPISGHTALYWYRQSLGQGLEFLIYFQGNSAPDKSGLPSDRFSAERTGGSVSTLTIQRTQQEDSAVYLCASKRSGQNNSPLHFGNGTRLTVT.

Turning to this clone: Other DNA sequences in the same sample also yield this CDR3. In DNA form, the CDR3 reads TGCGCCAGCAGCTTGAGGGTGAACACTGAAGCTTTCTTT. Its translation is CASSLRVNTEAFF. The V gene is TRBV5-1, the J gene TRBJ1-1, with unresolved D. Germline CDR1 reads SGHRS; CDR2 reads YFSETQ. The CDR3 spans 13 residues. Trimming took off 1 base at V and 0 bases at J, with 4 bases between the two ends.

The V and J genes are TRBV3-1 (or the pseudogene TRBV3-2) and TRBJ1-1; D not resolved. V was clipped by 1 base and J by 2 bases, with 11 bases between them. The V gene's germline CDR1 is LGHDT and CDR2 YNNKEL (reference sequence). This CDR3 spans 15 amino acids. The CDR3 DNA follows: TGTGCCAGCAGCCAAGGGCAACTACCTAACACTGAAGCTTTCTTT. Its translation is CASSQGQLPNTEAFF.

The V gene is TRBV10-2, the J gene TRBJ2-1; TRBD1 agrees at 7 bases. J was trimmed by 6 bases and V by 6 bases; bases with no gene match: 14. Germline values: CDR1 WSHSY, CDR2 SAAADI. The CDR3 is made up of 16 amino acids. The CDR3 is CASRAETGNSFNEQFF. The CDR3, as DNA: TGCGCCAGCAGGGCCGAGACAGGGAATTCTTTCAATGAGCAGTTCTTC.